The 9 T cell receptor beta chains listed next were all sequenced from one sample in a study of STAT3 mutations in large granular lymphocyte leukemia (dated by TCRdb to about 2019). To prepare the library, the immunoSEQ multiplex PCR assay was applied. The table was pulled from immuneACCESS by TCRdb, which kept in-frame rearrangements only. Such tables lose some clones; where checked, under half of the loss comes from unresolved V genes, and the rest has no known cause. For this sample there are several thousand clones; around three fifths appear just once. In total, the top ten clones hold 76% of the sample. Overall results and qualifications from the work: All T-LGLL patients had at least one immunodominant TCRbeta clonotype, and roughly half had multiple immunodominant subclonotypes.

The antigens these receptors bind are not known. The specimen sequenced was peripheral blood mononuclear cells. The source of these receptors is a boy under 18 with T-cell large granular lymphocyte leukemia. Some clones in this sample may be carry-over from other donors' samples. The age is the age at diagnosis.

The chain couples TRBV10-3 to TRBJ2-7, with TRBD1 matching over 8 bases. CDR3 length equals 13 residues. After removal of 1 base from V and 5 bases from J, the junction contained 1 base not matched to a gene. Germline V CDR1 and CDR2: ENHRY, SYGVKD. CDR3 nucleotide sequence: TGTGCCATCAGTGAGTTGGACAGGGACGAGCAGTACTTC. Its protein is CAISELDRDEQYF.

Here the CDR3 DNA reads TGTGCCAGCAGCTCGCCTTTAAACCAAGAGACCCAGTACTTC. It yields the protein CASSSPLNQETQYF. The rearrangement links TRBV7-9 to TRBJ2-5; D remains ambiguous. Trimming shortened V by 4 bases and J by 0 bases, and 9 bases separated the two germline ends. The CDR3 is 14 residues long. The germline V gene encodes CDR1 SEHNR and CDR2 FQNEAQ (reference sequence).

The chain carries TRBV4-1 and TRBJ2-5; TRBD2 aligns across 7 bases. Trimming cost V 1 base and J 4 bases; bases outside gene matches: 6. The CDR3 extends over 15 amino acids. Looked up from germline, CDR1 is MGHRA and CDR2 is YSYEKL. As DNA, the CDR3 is TGCGCCAGCAGCCAAGCGGGAGGTGGGGGAGAGACCCAGTACTTC. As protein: CASSQAGGGGETQYF.

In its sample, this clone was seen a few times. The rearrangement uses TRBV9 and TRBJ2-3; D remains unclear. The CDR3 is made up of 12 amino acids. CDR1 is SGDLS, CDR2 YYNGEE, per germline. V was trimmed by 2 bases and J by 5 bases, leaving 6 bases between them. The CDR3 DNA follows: TGTGCCAGCAGCGTCCTCGGAGATACGCAGTATTTT. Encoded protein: CASSVLGDTQYF.

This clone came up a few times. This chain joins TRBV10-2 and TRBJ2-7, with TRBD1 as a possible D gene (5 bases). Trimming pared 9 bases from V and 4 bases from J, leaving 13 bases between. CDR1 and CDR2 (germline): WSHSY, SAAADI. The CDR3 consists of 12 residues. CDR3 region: CASRKGLYEQYF. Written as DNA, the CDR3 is TGCGCCAGTCGAAAGGGGCTATACGAGCAGTACTTC.

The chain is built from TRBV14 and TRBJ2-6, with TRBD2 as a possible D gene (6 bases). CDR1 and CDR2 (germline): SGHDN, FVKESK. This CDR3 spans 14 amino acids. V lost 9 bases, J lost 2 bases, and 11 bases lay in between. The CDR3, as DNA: TGTGCCAGTACGGGGAGGCCTGGGGCCAACGTCCTGACTTTC. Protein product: CASTGRPGANVLTF.

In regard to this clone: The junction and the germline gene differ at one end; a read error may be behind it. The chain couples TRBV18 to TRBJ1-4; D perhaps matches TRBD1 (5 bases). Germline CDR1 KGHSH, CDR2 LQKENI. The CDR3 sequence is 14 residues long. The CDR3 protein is CARSPCWTLEKLFF. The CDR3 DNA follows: TGTGCCAGGTCACCATGCTGGACACTAGAAAAACTGTTTTTT. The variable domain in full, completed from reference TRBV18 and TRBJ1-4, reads NAGVMQNPRHLVRRRGQEARLRCSPMKGHSHVYWYRQLPEEGLKFMVYLQKENIIDESGMPKERFSAEFPKEGPSILRIQQVVRGDSAAYFCARSPCWTLEKLFFGSGTQLSVL.

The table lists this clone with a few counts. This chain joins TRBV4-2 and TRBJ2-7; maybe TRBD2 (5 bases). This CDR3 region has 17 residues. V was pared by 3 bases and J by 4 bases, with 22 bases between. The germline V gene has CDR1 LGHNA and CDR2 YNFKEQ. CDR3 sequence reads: CASSQGITRPSGYEQYF. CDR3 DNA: TGTGCCAGCAGCCAGGGAATAACTAGACCCTCGGGTTACGAGCAGTACTTC.

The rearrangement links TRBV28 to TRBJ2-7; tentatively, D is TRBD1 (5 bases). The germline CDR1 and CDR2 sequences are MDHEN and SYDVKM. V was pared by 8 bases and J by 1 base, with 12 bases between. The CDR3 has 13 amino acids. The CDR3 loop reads CASATAGSYEQYF. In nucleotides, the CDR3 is TGTGCCAGCGCGACGGCAGGGTCCTACGAGCAGTACTTC.